The 29 T cell receptor beta chains in this list originate from one sample, sequenced in a study of STAT5B mutations in CD4+ large granular lymphocyte leukemia. Assay: immunoSEQ multiplex PCR; the TCRdb copy retains only in-frame clones and omits some. The sample lists tens of thousands of clones; roughly 79% were seen once. Material for sequencing was CD4+ T cells from blood buffy coats. Receptors originate from a human donor in good health.

V gene TRBV7-2 combines with J gene TRBJ2-5; 8 bases agree with TRBD2. The CDR3 spans 13 residues. V shed 5 bases, J shed 13 bases, and the junction held 12 bases outside the gene matches. Germline V CDR1 and CDR2: SGHTA, FQGNSA. CDR3 region: CASSQYGSGAVYF. The CDR3 bases are TGTGCCAGCAGCCAGTACGGTAGCGGGGCCGTGTACTTC.

This CDR3 is CSVEGLRGIAKNIQYF. In nucleotides, the CDR3 is TGCAGCGTTGAAGGGTTGAGGGGGATAGCCAAAAACATTCAGTACTTC. This chain links TRBV29-1 with TRBJ2-4; a weak D match, TRBD1 (6 bases). CDR3 size: 16 residues. Between the trimmed V and J ends, which lost 1 base and 0 bases, there was a span of 13 bases. Germline V CDR1 and CDR2: SQVTM, ANQGSEA.

The rearrangement links TRBV14 to TRBJ2-1; no clear D. There are 16 residues in the CDR3. Germline values: CDR1 SGHDN, CDR2 FVKESK. V lost 6 bases and J lost 10, with 25 bases in between. CDR3 DNA sequence: TGTGCCAGCAGTCCGTGGAGAAGTGATTTGGATCCCGAGCAGTTCTTC. This translates into CASSPWRSDLDPEQFF.

The V call is TRBV18, the J call TRBJ2-3, with a tentative D call TRBD2 (6 bases). The CDR3 extends over 13 amino acids. Trimming took 8 bases from V and 2 from J, leaving 11 bases between them. Per the germline V gene, CDR1 is KGHSH and CDR2 is LQKENI. CDR3 in DNA: TGTGCCAGCACGGGGGACCTCACAGATACGCAGTATTTT. It encodes CASTGDLTDTQYF.

This clone was found once. The chain joins TRBV6-5 to TRBJ1-2; a possible D gene is TRBD1 (5 bases). The V end was cut by 5 bases, the J end by 5 bases, with 12 bases between. Germline V gene lookup returns CDR1 MNHEY and CDR2 SVGAGI. CDR3 size: 13 residues. DNA of the CDR3: TGTGCCAGCAGTGACGATGACAGATATGGCTACACCTTC. Translation: CASSDDDRYGYTF.

The genes are TRBV14 and TRBJ2-2, with 10 bases lining up with TRBD1. The CDR3 is 16 residues long. The V and J ends lost 4 bases and 1 base, in that order; junction bases with no gene match: 3. Germline V lookup: CDR1 SGHDN, CDR2 FVKESK. The CDR3 here is CASSPRTGGNTGELFF. The CDR3 DNA reads TGTGCCAGCAGCCCCCGGACAGGGGGGAACACCGGGGAGCTGTTTTTT.

The CDR3 DNA is TGTGCCAGCAGGGGGGACAGCTATAATGAGCAGTTCTTC. Encoded protein: CASRGDSYNEQFF. This sequence joins TRBV2 and TRBJ2-1; 7 bases are shared with TRBD1. Germline V gene data show CDR1 as SNHLY and CDR2 as FYNNEI. CDR3 length: 13 residues. Germline trimming cut 6 bases from V and 7 bases from J; bases unmatched to any gene: 6.

The chain is built from TRBV7-2 and TRBJ2-3, with 7 nucleotides matching TRBD2. V lost 5 bases to trimming and J lost 2 bases; unmatched junction nucleotides: 1. From germline, CDR1 is SGHTA and CDR2 FQGNSA. There are 13 residues in the CDR3. The CDR3 DNA reads as TGTGCCAGCAGCCGGGACTACACAGATACGCAGTATTTT. Amino acid sequence: CASSRDYTDTQYF.

This rearrangement joins TRBV2 to TRBJ1-5; D is possibly TRBD1 (6 bases). V was shortened by 3 bases and J by 2 bases, with 20 bases between the two germline ends. There are 18 residues in the CDR3. CDR1 is SNHLY, CDR2 FYNNEI, per germline. The CDR3 sequence: CASSDDEQGKGGNQPQHF. The CDR3 DNA reads as TGTGCCAGCAGTGATGATGAACAGGGTAAGGGGGGCAATCAGCCCCAGCATTTT.

CDR3 nucleotides: TGTGCCAGCAGCTTTTCCGCGGCCCTATCCAATGAGCAGTTCTTC. It codes for CASSFSAALSNEQFF. This chain uses TRBV5-4 with TRBJ2-1; D is unclear. CDR3 length: 15 residues. CDR1 SGHNT and CDR2 YYREEE come from the germline V gene (reference sequence). The V gene lost 2 bases and the J gene lost 6 bases, with 15 bases spanning the gap.

The chain links TRBV7-2 to TRBJ2-4; TRBD2 matches 9 bases. Germline V gene sequence: CDR1 SGHTA, CDR2 FQGNSA. The CDR3 contains 16 residues. V dropped 5 bases and J dropped 0; count of bases not matched to a gene: 5. CDR3 amino acids: CASSLSGRIAKNIQYF. DNA for the CDR3: TGTGCCAGCAGCCTCAGCGGGAGGATAGCCAAAAACATTCAGTACTTC.

V is TRBV5-6 and J is TRBJ1-1; D is uncertain. The CDR3 runs 15 residues. V gave up 2 bases and J gave up 1 base, with 12 bases separating them. Germline V gene sequence: CDR1 SGHDT, CDR2 YYEEEE. The CDR3 sequence: CASSLYGNKNTEAFF. As DNA, the CDR3 is TGTGCCAGCAGCTTATACGGAAACAAGAACACTGAAGCTTTCTTT.

This chain joins TRBV7-9 and TRBJ2-5, with D tentatively TRBD2 (5 bases). Trimming took off 2 bases at V and 5 bases at J, with 15 bases between the two ends. There are 15 residues in the CDR3. Germline loops: CDR1 SEHNR, CDR2 FQNEAQ (reference sequence). The CDR3 DNA reads TGTGCCAGCAGCTTATATTCTGGGAGTGGGGAGACCCAGTACTTC. This codes for CASSLYSGSGETQYF.

This chain uses TRBV27 with TRBJ2-5; 10 bases agree with TRBD1. The germline V gene encodes CDR1 MNHEY and CDR2 SMNVEV (reference sequence). Trimming removed 5 bases from V and 4 bases from J; junction bases left unmatched: 4. This CDR3 is built from 14 residues. In nucleotides, the CDR3 is TGTGCCAGCAGTCCTCGGACAGGGGGAGAGACCCAGTACTTC. Protein: CASSPRTGGETQYF.

CDR3 region: CASSNYLGNSGNTIYF. DNA for the CDR3: TGTGCCAGCAGTAATTATTTAGGGAACTCTGGAAACACCATATATTTT. The chain recombines TRBV7-2 with TRBJ1-3; no clear D gene. The CDR3 has 16 amino acids. CDR1 and CDR2 (germline): SGHTA, FQGNSA. Between the trimmed V and J ends, which lost 6 bases and 0 bases, there was a span of 15 bases.

This rearrangement joins TRBV11-2 to TRBJ2-5; D is undetermined. Germline CDR1 is SGHAT and CDR2 is FQNNGV. The CDR3 loop spans 11 amino acids. The ends were cut back, 2 bases at V and 4 bases at J, with 2 bases in the middle. CDR3 nucleotides: TGTGCCAGCAGCTTAAGAGAGACCCAGTACTTC. Translating gives CASSLRETQYF.

As regards this clone: A junction boundary mismatches the germline segment, possibly from a read error. This sample includes further DNA sequences coding for the same CDR3. The J gene is TRBJ2-3, the V gene TRBV5-1; possible D gene TRBD2, 6 bases. The length of the CDR3 is 15 residues. CDR1 and CDR2 (germline): SGHRS, YFSETQ. CDR3 sequence: CASSLLRGSTDTQYF. The CDR3 DNA is TGCGCCAGTAGCTTGCTCCGGGGGAGCACAGATACGCAGTATTTT.

The chain links TRBV20-1 to TRBJ1-6; D uncertain. The V and J ends lost 6 bases and 10 bases respectively, with 10 bases between them. The CDR3 loop spans 11 amino acids. The germline CDR1 and CDR2 sequences are DFQATT and SNEGSKA (reference sequence). The CDR3 spells CSASSPSPLHF. In nucleotides, the CDR3 is TGCAGTGCCTCGTCACCCTCACCCCTCCACTTT.

The chain has TRBV7-2 and TRBJ2-5; D ambiguous. Between the trimmed V and J ends, which lost 5 bases and 0 bases, there was a span of 10 bases. The length of the CDR3 is 14 residues. The germline V gene encodes CDR1 SGHTA and CDR2 FQGNSA. CDR3 amino acids: CASSRARYQETQYF. CDR3 coding DNA: TGTGCCAGCAGCCGAGCGAGGTACCAAGAGACCCAGTACTTC.

This rearrangement joins TRBV28 to TRBJ1-2; a possible D gene is TRBD1 (6 bases). Per germline, CDR1 MDHEN and CDR2 SYDVKM. Between the trimmed V and J ends, which lost 6 bases and 8 bases, there was a span of 16 bases. This CDR3 contains 13 residues. The chain's CDR3 is CASSKQGPRGYTF. In DNA form, the CDR3 reads TGTGCCAGCAGCAAACAGGGTCCGCGAGGCTACACCTTC.

The chain has TRBV5-1 and TRBJ2-7, with TRBD1 identical over 9 bases. This CDR3 contains 15 residues. Germline V gives CDR1 SGHRS, CDR2 YFSETQ. V lost 0 bases, J lost 4 bases, and 5 bases stayed unmatched. The DNA for the CDR3 is TGCGCCAGCAGCTTGGGTGGACAGGGGATTTACGAGCAGTACTTC. It is translated as CASSLGGQGIYEQYF.

The chain combines TRBV6-1 with TRBJ1-2; 8 bases match TRBD1. Germline assignment: CDR1 MNHNS and CDR2 SASEGT. This CDR3 spans 14 amino acids. Trimming took 2 bases from V and 4 from J; bases not matched to a gene: 3. For the CDR3, the DNA is TGTGCCAGCAGTGAATCAGGGGGCGGCTATGGCTACACCTTC. This gives the protein CASSESGGGYGYTF.

V gene TRBV7-2 combines with J gene TRBJ2-7; 10 bases fit TRBD2. The CDR3 has 17 residues. The germline CDR1 and CDR2 sequences are SGHTA and FQGNSA. After removal of 5 bases from V and 5 bases from J, the junction contained 15 bases not matched to a gene. CDR3 residues: CASSPLTGLAGVNEQYF. The CDR3 DNA is TGTGCCAGCAGCCCCCTAACCGGGCTAGCGGGAGTCAACGAGCAGTACTTC.

V usage is TRBV28 and J usage is TRBJ1-1; weak D call: TRBD1 (6 bases). V was trimmed by 6 bases and J by 0 bases, leaving 14 bases between them. From germline, CDR1 is MDHEN and CDR2 SYDVKM. The CDR3 has 15 amino acids. CDR3: CASRSGQPMNTEAFF. The CDR3 DNA follows: TGTGCCAGCAGAAGCGGACAGCCTATGAACACTGAAGCTTTCTTT. The variable domain in full, with the rest retrieved from reference TRBV28 and TRBJ1-1, is DVKVTQSSRYLVKRTGEKVFLECVQDMDHENMFWYRQDPGLGLRLIYFSYDVKMKEKGDIPEGYSVSREKKERFSLILESASTNQTSMYLCASRSGQPMNTEAFFGQGTRLTVV.

The chain is built from TRBV4-3 and TRBJ1-2; the match to TRBD1 covers 7 bases. The CDR3 loop spans 14 amino acids. CDR1 is LGHNA and CDR2 is YSLEER in the germline V gene. The V segment lost 2 bases and the J segment 7 bases; nucleotides outside the gene matches: 7. CDR3 region: CASSQPPGQSGYTF. The CDR3 DNA is TGCGCCAGCAGCCAACCCCCGGGACAGAGTGGCTACACCTTC.

V usage is TRBV6-6 and J usage is TRBJ2-7, with D perhaps matching TRBD1 (6 bases). Germline CDR1 is MNHNY and CDR2 is SVGAGI (reference sequence). The V gene lost 3 bases and the J gene lost 7 bases, with 13 bases spanning the gap. CDR3 length: 13 residues. CDR3 in amino acids: CASSYNRAREQYF. The DNA of the CDR3 is TGTGCCAGCAGTTATAACAGGGCAAGGGAGCAGTACTTC.

The chain joins TRBV6-5 to TRBJ2-7, with D perhaps being TRBD1 or TRBD2 (5 bases each). The CDR3 sequence is 13 residues long. V gave up 8 bases and J gave up 3 bases, with 14 bases separating them. Germline-derived CDR1 and CDR2 are MNHEY and SVGAGI. Here the CDR3 DNA reads TGTGCCAGCTGTGGGGGACCCCTCTACGAGCAGTACTTC. Amino acids: CASCGGPLYEQYF.

The gene calls are TRBV18 and TRBJ1-2; D remains ambiguous. The germline V and J ends were trimmed by 4 bases and 4 bases, with 10 bases remaining between them. The CDR3 has 13 amino acids. Germline V CDR1 and CDR2: KGHSH, LQKENI. Here the CDR3 DNA reads TGTGCCAGCTCACGATGGCAGACCTATGGCTACACCTTC. This encodes CASSRWQTYGYTF.

There are a few counts of this clone. The chain joins TRBV5-1 to TRBJ1-2; D uncertain. From germline, CDR1 is SGHRS and CDR2 YFSETQ. This CDR3 is built from 13 residues. Trimming removed 5 bases from V and 7 bases from J, with 15 bases in between. CDR3 protein: CASSLDQIGGYTF. CDR3 nucleotide sequence: TGCGCCAGCAGTCTGGACCAGATAGGTGGCTACACCTTC.